This T cell receptor beta chain originates from a study of shared clonotypes between healthy human individuals. Repertoires were generated with immunoSEQ multiplex PCR, while TCRdb's copy carries only in-frame clones and drops some. The sample contains 2 million to 2.5 million clones, nearly 97% of which appear only once. Sequenced material: naive CD4+ T cells sorted from blood. The subset here: CD45RA+ positively selected. The sequence came from a man aged 18 to 30 in good health.

CDR3 DNA sequence: TGTGCCAGCATACCCGGGCCAGCGAATCAGCCCCAGCATTTT. Encoded protein: CASIPGPANQPQHF. The chain joins TRBV28 to TRBJ1-5; D gene ambiguous. Deletions cut 7 bases from V and 4 bases from J, with 14 bases between. Germline-derived CDR1 and CDR2 are MDHEN and SYDVKM. CDR3 length: 14 residues.